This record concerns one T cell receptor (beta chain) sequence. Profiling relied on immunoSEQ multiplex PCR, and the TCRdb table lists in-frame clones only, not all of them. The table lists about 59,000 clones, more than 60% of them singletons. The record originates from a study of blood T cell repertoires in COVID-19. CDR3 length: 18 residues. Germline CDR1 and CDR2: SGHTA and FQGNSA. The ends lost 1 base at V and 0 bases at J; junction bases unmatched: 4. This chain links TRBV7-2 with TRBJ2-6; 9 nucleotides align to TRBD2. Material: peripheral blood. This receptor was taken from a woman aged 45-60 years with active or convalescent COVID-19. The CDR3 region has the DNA TGTGCCAGCAGCTTAGGACTAGCGGTCATCTCTGGGGCCAACGTCCTGACTTTC. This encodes CASSLGLAVISGANVLTF.